This T cell receptor beta chain was captured by sequencing in a study of cytomegalovirus exposure and HLA in healthy donors. The overall study: The study's early data release held tens of millions of unique TCRs from HLA-typed donors. Findings and caveats of the study: Most likely, a cluster of highly shared sequence variants arose as a sequencing artifact. As confirmed in vitro, a few CMV-associated chains were specific for CMV antigens.

Healthy people donating bone marrow made up the donors. Note on this clone: Its antigen is not known.

Primers for the PCR totalled 60 Vbeta and 13 Jbeta. Libraries were prepared by immunoSEQ multiplex PCR; TCRdb keeps only in-frame clonotypes and omits some of them. The table has 60,000 to 90,000 clones, about 70% seen once. The CDR3 spans 14 residues. Trimming removed 4 bases at V and 5 bases at J, with 12 bases between. Germline V gene lookup returns CDR1 SGDLS and CDR2 YYNGEE. The sequence derives from a woman aged 45-65 years in good health and CMV-seropositive. This sequence joins TRBV9 and TRBJ2-2; D possibly corresponds to TRBD1 (6 bases). The specimen was PBMCs. DNA of the CDR3: TGTGCCAGCAGCCAAACCACAGGGACCGGGGAGCTGTTTTTT. Its translation is CASSQTTGTGELFF.